A single T cell receptor (beta chain) is shown here with its context. Its target is unknown. The data were obtained in a study of long-term antiretroviral therapy in people with HIV. Broader study findings: Blood sampling spanned 2004 to 2017, possibly under older ART regimens. It was not possible to obtain data on ART adherence, viral resistance or therapy changes. Despite increasing after ART, diversity remained lower than that of transplant donor controls.

The V gene's germline CDR1 is SGDLS and CDR2 YYNGEE. J gave up 5 bases and V 3 bases, and 8 bases lay outside the gene matches. The CDR3 has 15 residues. The run of the v3.0 immunoSEQ assay was at survey level. Here immunoSEQ multiplex PCR was the method, and the copy in TCRdb shows in-frame clones only, minus some. The table shows tens of thousands of clones, with about 77% occurring only once. One or more pre-ART and two or more post-ART PBMC samples were available from each donor. Sequences were derived from unsorted PBMCs, sampled 0.5 years after starting antiretroviral therapy. This TCR derives from a woman aged 40 to 50 with HIV. The chain joins TRBV9 to TRBJ1-1; 9 nucleotides line up with TRBD1. CDR3 loop: CASSAHPTGGTEAFF. CDR3 sequence (DNA): TGTGCCAGCAGCGCACATCCGACAGGGGGGACTGAAGCTTTCTTT.